These 6 T cell receptor beta chains share one sample of origin, sequenced in a study of CD8+ T cells in alopecia areata. cDNA reverse transcribed from extracted RNA served as the sequencing template. The assay was immunoSEQ multiplex PCR, and TCRdb's table has in-frame clones only and misses some. The sample holds 90,000 to 120,000 clones, 84% seen once. The treatment is: oral pan-JAK inhibitor, 5-10 mg twice daily. The sample was CD8+ T cells sorted from blood, taken at week 24, from a patient treated with tofacitinib. Receptors were obtained from a human donor with alopecia areata.

V usage is TRBV6-6 and J usage is TRBJ2-7; weak D call: TRBD2 (5 bases). Germline V gene sequence: CDR1 MNHNY, CDR2 SVGAGI (reference sequence). V lost 6 bases and J 4 bases, leaving 7 bases between the germline ends. This CDR3 is built from 11 residues. CDR3 nucleotides: TGTGCCAGCAGCGAGGGATACGAGCAGTACTTC. Translation gives CASSEGYEQYF.

The rearrangement uses TRBV29-1 and TRBJ2-7; TRBD1 aligns across 8 bases. The CDR3 is made up of 15 amino acids. The germline V gene has CDR1 SQVTM and CDR2 ANQGSEA. V lost 4 bases, J lost 5 bases, and 13 bases stayed unmatched. CDR3 sequence: CSVVSRTGIMDEQYF. CDR3 coding DNA: TGCAGCGTTGTTAGTAGGACAGGGATTATGGACGAGCAGTACTTC.

The genes are TRBV25-1 and TRBJ1-2; D perhaps matches TRBD1 (6 bases). The germline CDR1 and CDR2 sequences are MGHDK and SYGVNS. The CDR3 is made up of 17 amino acids. Trimming took off 1 base at V and 0 bases at J, with 15 bases between the two ends. The CDR3 protein is CASSEWGGRSPNYGYTF. In DNA form, the CDR3 reads TGTGCCAGCAGTGAATGGGGGGGGCGATCCCCTAACTATGGCTACACCTTC.

The chain recombines TRBV2 with TRBJ2-7; D might be TRBD2 (6 bases). V was trimmed by 7 bases and J by 9 bases, leaving 13 bases between them. CDR1 and CDR2 from the germline V gene are SNHLY and FYNNEI. This CDR3 is built from 11 residues. DNA of the CDR3: TGTGCCAGCACCGAAGGAGGGTTGCAGTACTTC. Its translation is CASTEGGLQYF.

The gene calls are TRBV2 and TRBJ2-1; 9 bases are a match to TRBD2. This CDR3 is 14 amino acids long. Germline V gene sequence: CDR1 SNHLY, CDR2 FYNNEI. J was trimmed by 6 bases and V by 4 bases; bases with no gene match: 4. CDR3: CASSGKTSGNEQFF. The CDR3 coding sequence is TGTGCCAGCAGTGGGAAGACTAGCGGCAATGAGCAGTTCTTC.

V gene TRBV7-6 combines with J gene TRBJ2-2; D may be TRBD1 (5 bases). The CDR3 is made up of 15 amino acids. The V gene's germline CDR1 is SGHVS and CDR2 FNYEAQ. The V end lost 4 bases, the J end lost 2 bases, and 11 bases lay between the germline ends. CDR3 sequence reads: CASSSPDRNTGELFF. CDR3 DNA sequence: TGTGCCAGCAGCTCCCCAGACAGAAACACCGGGGAGCTGTTTTTT.